The rows below give T cell receptor beta chains drawn from one sample of a study of regulatory T cells in long-lasting Graves disease. TCRdb recomputed calls from the multiplex PCR reads with MiXCR, one row per CDR3 protein. The sample holds some 300,000 distinct CDR3 sequences, roughly a fifth seen once. Sequenced here: peripheral blood mononuclear cells (PBMCs), sampled when the disease was refractory, from a patient treated with antithyroid drugs. Source of these receptors: a female donor with Graves disease. CDR3s include the opening cysteine and the closing phenylalanine or tryptophan. The order of the fields is D gene, J gene, V gene, CDR3 length, clone size, CDR3 DNA, CDR3 protein. D genes are given only for firm matches. Rows give clone size only sometimes, using once, few, many, or a class for an expanded clone.

TRBD1	TRBJ2-7	TRBV6-1	16	many	TGTGCCAGCAGTGAAGGGCTAGGACAGGAGATCTACGAGCAGTACTTC	CASSEGLGQEIYEQYF
TRBD1	TRBJ1-5	TRBV28	15	many	TGTGCCAGCAGCTCATGGGCAGGGGGAGGTCAGCCCCAGCATTTT	CASSSWAGGGQPQHF
TRBD1	TRBJ2-6	TRBV6-1	18	-	TGTGCCAGCAGACCCCGGGACAGGAGTTACTCTGGGGCCAACGTCCTGACTTTC	CASRPRDRSYSGANVLTF
-	TRBJ1-3	TRBV9	15	-	TGTGCCAGCAGCGTAGGAGGGGGTTCTGGAAACACCATATATTTT	CASSVGGGSGNTIYF
TRBD1	TRBJ2-7	TRBV20-1	15	-	TGCAGTGCTAGAGAAAGGACAGGGCCCGACTACGAGCAGTACTTC	CSARERTGPDYEQYF
-	TRBJ1-6	TRBV6-5	14	many	TGTGCCAGCAGTTACAGAGGAGCTAATTCACCCCTCCACTTT	CASSYRGANSPLHF
TRBD1	TRBJ1-4	TRBV5-1	16	-	TGCGCCAGCAGCACAGGACAGGGGGCGTCGTTAGAAAAACTGTTTTTT	CASSTGQGASLEKLFF
-	TRBJ1-2	TRBV13	16	many	TGTGCCAGCAGCTTGGGGACGGGGAGGGATATCTATGGCTACACCTTC	CASSLGTGRDIYGYTF
-	TRBJ1-1	TRBV10-3	15	-	TGTGCCATCAGTCCCCTCGAACAGGGAAACACTGAAGCTTTCTTT	CAISPLEQGNTEAFF
TRBD2	TRBJ2-5	TRBV18	14	many	TGTGCCAGCTCACTTTCTAGCGGGAAGGAGACCCAGTACTTC	CASSLSSGKETQYF
TRBD2	TRBJ2-7	TRBV28	14	many	TGTGCCACCCGACTAGCGGGAGGGCCGTACGAGCAGTACTTC	CATRLAGGPYEQYF
-	TRBJ2-1	TRBV9	12	-	TGTGCCAGCAGCGGTCAATACAATGAGCAGTTCTTC	CASSGQYNEQFF
-	TRBJ1-1	TRBV29-1	14	-	TGCAGCGTTGCAGGGGCTCTGACGGACACTGAAGCTTTCTTT	CSVAGALTDTEAFF
TRBD2	TRBJ2-3	TRBV28	15	-	TGTGCCAGCAGTTCTCTAGCGGGGTTCACAGATACGCAGTATTTT	CASSSLAGFTDTQYF
TRBD1	TRBJ2-5	TRBV18	15	-	TGTGCCAGCTCACCACCGGCAGGGGGTAGAGAGACCCAGTACTTC	CASSPPAGGRETQYF
-	TRBJ2-5	TRBV6-5	15	many	TGTGCCAGCAGTTCGATGGACGGGACCACAGAGACCCAGTACTTC	CASSSMDGTTETQYF
TRBD2	TRBJ2-1	TRBV7-2	15	-	TGTGCCAGCAGCTTCCGCGGGGGCTCCTACAATGAGCAGTTCTTC	CASSFRGGSYNEQFF
-	TRBJ1-3	TRBV29-1	13	-	TGCAGCGTTGAGGGGTTCTCTGGAAACACCATATATTTT	CSVEGFSGNTIYF
TRBD2	TRBJ2-7	TRBV27	15	-	TGTGCCAGCAGTTTACGAGCGGGACGCCCCTACGAGCAGTACTTC	CASSLRAGRPYEQYF
-	TRBJ2-7	TRBV7-2	16	few	TGTGCCAGCAGCTTAGGGGCCTCGGTGCGACTCTACGAGCAGTACTTC	CASSLGASVRLYEQYF
TRBD2	TRBJ2-4	TRBV9	16	-	TGTGCCAGCAGCGTAGGACTAGCGGAGACAGAAAACATTCAGTACTTC	CASSVGLAETENIQYF
-	TRBJ2-7	TRBV4-1	13	-	TGCGCCAGCAGCCAGCAGGGGGGGGGCAGTCAGTACTTC	CASSQQGGGSQYF
-	TRBJ2-5	TRBV29-1	13	-	TGCAGCGTTGTTCTCTCGGGGATGGAGACCCAGTACTTC	CSVVLSGMETQYF
-	TRBJ2-1	TRBV18	13	-	TGTGCCAGCTCACCATCACTCACGGGGGAGCAGTTCTTC	CASSPSLTGEQFF
TRBD1	TRBJ1-5	TRBV5-1	15	-	TGCGCCAGCAGCTCCGGGACAGGGGATTATCAGCCCCAGCATTTT	CASSSGTGDYQPQHF
TRBD1	TRBJ1-1	TRBV2	15	few	TGTGCCAGCAGTAAAAGAGGACAGGCGAACACTGAAGCTTTCTTT	CASSKRGQANTEAFF
TRBD1	TRBJ1-5	TRBV19	19	-	TGTGCCAGTAGTATTTCATCTGAGGGGGCCGGTCCTGGCAATCAGCCCCAGCATTTT	CASSISSEGAGPGNQPQHF
-	TRBJ2-2	TRBV19	13	-	TGTGCCACCACCGGGGCCAGCAACGGGGAGCTGTTTTTT	CATTGASNGELFF
-	TRBJ1-1	TRBV7-9	13	-	TGTGCCAGCAGCTGGGGGGCGTCAAGTGAAGCTTTCTTT	CASSWGASSEAFF
-	TRBJ1-4	TRBV6-5	15	-	TGTGCCAGCAGTTACCGGCTACCCCCTAATGAAAAACTGTTTTTT	CASSYRLPPNEKLFF
-	TRBJ1-1	TRBV30	13	many	TGTGCCTGGAGTTCAGCCAAGAACACTGAAGCTTTCTTT	CAWSSAKNTEAFF
-	TRBJ1-2	TRBV20-1	9	-	TGCAGCCTCGACGTGGGCTACACCTTC	CSLDVGYTF
TRBD2	TRBJ2-7	TRBV7-2	19	few	TGTGCCAGCAGCTTCCAATTTCTACCCGGGACTAGGGACCTCTACGAGCAGTACTTC	CASSFQFLPGTRDLYEQYF
-	TRBJ2-4	TRBV7-2	15	few	TGTGCCAGCAGCGCCTCGCCGGGACTGGCTTCAATTCAGTACTTC	CASSASPGLASIQYF
-	TRBJ1-3	TRBV5-1	16	-	TGCGCCAGCAGCTTGGATGGCCCATACTCTGGAAACACCATATGTTTT	CASSLDGPYSGNTICF
-	TRBJ1-1	TRBV7-2	13	many	TGTGCCAGCAGCCCCCTCCGGAACACTGAAGCTTTCTTT	CASSPLRNTEAFF
-	TRBJ1-1	TRBV7-2	14	-	TGTGCCAGCAGCTTAATACAGGGGAACACTGAAGCTTTCTTT	CASSLIQGNTEAFF
TRBD1	TRBJ1-4	TRBV7-7	16	few	TGTGCTAGCAGCCTCCCCCGCTTGGACAGGGCTGAAAAACTGTTTTTT	CASSLPRLDRAEKLFF
TRBD2	TRBJ2-1	TRBV19	16	few	TGTGCCAGTAGTGTGGGACTAGCCCGTTTTTACAATGAGCAGTTCTTC	CASSVGLARFYNEQFF
-	TRBJ1-2	TRBV2	14	many	TGTGCCAGCAGTGAACGGTCGTTTGACTATGGCTACACCTTC	CASSERSFDYGYTF
TRBD2	TRBJ2-7	TRBV28	14	-	TGTGCCAGCAGCAGGGCTAGCGGGACCTACGAGCAGTACTTC	CASSRASGTYEQYF
-	TRBJ1-2	TRBV6-1	16	few	TGTGCCAGCAGTGAATCGGGGGGACGCTTCAACTATGGCTACACCTTC	CASSESGGRFNYGYTF
TRBD1	TRBJ2-5	TRBV28	15	many	TGTGCCAGCAGCCCTAATACAGGGGGCGCCGAGACCCAGTACTTC	CASSPNTGGAETQYF
-	TRBJ1-1	TRBV12-3/TRBV12-4	13	many	TGTGCCAGCAGTTTATGGGGTAACACTGAAGCTTTCTTT	CASSLWGNTEAFF
-	TRBJ1-3	TRBV28	14	few	TGTGCCAGCAGCGGACGGTCCTCTGGAAACACCATATATTTT	CASSGRSSGNTIYF
-	TRBJ1-6	TRBV20-1	18	-	TGCAGTGCTAGAGATCATCGGCAGGGCCACTCCTATAATTCACCCCTCCACTTT	CSARDHRQGHSYNSPLHF
TRBD1	TRBJ2-7	TRBV27	15	many	TGTGCCAGCAGTTTAGTGACAGGGGCCTCCTACGAGCAGTACTTC	CASSLVTGASYEQYF
-	TRBJ1-1	TRBV14	14	few	TGTGCCAGCAGCCGAGGACGCCTGAACACTGAAGCTTTCTTT	CASSRGRLNTEAFF
-	TRBJ1-1	TRBV27	13	few	TGTGCCAGCAGTTTAGACAAAAACACTGAAGCTTTCTTT	CASSLDKNTEAFF
-	TRBJ2-5	TRBV28	13	-	TGTGCCAGCAGTGACCACTTACAAGAGACCCAGTACTTC	CASSDHLQETQYF
TRBD1	TRBJ2-7	TRBV4-3	15	few	TGCGCCAGCAGCCAAGACCGGGGACAGAGATACGAGCAGTACTTC	CASSQDRGQRYEQYF
TRBD1	TRBJ1-1	TRBV6-2/TRBV6-3	13	many	TGTGCCAGCAGTTACGACAGGGGAACTGAAGCTTTCTTT	CASSYDRGTEAFF
-	TRBJ1-2	TRBV18	18	-	TGTGCCAGCTCACCCCGGCTACAGGCTACACAAGCTAACTATGGCTACACCTTC	CASSPRLQATQANYGYTF
TRBD2	TRBJ2-3	TRBV7-2	16	few	TGTGCCAGCAGCCTGGGACTAGCGGGAGGTACAGATACGCAGTATTTT	CASSLGLAGGTDTQYF
-	TRBJ1-2	TRBV6-2/TRBV6-3	12	-	TGTGCCAGCTCGGAGGCGGTCTATGGCTACACCTTC	CASSEAVYGYTF
-	TRBJ1-6	TRBV6-5	16	few	TGTGCCAGCAGTTACCCTAGTCGGCGGGATGATTCACCCCTCCACTTT	CASSYPSRRDDSPLHF
-	TRBJ2-2	TRBV6-1	14	-	TGTGCCAGCAGCCCCGACCGGAACACCGGGGAGCTGTTTTTT	CASSPDRNTGELFF